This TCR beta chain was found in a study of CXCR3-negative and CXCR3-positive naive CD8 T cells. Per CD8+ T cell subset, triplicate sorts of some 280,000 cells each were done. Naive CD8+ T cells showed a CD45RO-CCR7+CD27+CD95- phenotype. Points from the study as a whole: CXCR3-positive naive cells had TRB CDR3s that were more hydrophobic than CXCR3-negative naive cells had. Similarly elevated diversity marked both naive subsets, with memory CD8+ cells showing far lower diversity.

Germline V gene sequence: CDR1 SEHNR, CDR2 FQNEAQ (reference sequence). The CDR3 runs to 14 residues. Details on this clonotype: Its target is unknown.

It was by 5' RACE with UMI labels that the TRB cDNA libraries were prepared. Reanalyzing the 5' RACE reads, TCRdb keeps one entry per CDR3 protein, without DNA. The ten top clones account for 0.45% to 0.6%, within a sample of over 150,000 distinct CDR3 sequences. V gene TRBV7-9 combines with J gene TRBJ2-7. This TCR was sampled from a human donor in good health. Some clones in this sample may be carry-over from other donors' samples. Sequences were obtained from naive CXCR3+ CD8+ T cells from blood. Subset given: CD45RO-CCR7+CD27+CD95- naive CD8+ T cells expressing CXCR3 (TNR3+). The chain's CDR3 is CASSLGQSSYEQYF.